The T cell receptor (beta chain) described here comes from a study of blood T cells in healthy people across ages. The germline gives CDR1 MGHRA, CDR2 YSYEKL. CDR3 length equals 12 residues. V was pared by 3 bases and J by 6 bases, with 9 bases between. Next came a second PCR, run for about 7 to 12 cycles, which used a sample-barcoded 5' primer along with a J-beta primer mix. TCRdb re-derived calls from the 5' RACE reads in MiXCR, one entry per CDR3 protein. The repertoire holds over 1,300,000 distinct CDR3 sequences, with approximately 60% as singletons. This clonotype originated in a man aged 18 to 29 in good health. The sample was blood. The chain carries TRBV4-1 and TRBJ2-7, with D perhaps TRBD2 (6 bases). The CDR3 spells CASSHMGGEQYF. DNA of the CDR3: TGCGCCAGCAGCCATATGGGGGGCGAGCAGTACTTC.